This TCR beta chain was profiled in a study of T cell changes during pregnancy in multiple sclerosis. This CDR3 region has 14 residues. V was shortened by 5 bases and J by 6 bases, with 14 bases between the two germline ends. CDR1 and CDR2 from the germline V gene are MGHDK and SYGVNS. Data came from immunoSEQ multiplex PCR; TCRdb stores just in-frame clones and leaves some out. Of fewer than 45,000 clones in the sample, about 89% were seen once. This chain uses TRBV25-1 with TRBJ2-4, with D possibly being TRBD1 (6 bases). The sample was CD4+ T cells from peripheral blood mononuclear cells, taken in the third trimester of pregnancy. The TCR originated in a female donor in good health, enrolled as a control in a pregnancy study. In nucleotides, the CDR3 is TGTGCCAGCAGTACCTCGGTAGGGGGAAACATTCAGTACTTC. It is translated as CASSTSVGGNIQYF.